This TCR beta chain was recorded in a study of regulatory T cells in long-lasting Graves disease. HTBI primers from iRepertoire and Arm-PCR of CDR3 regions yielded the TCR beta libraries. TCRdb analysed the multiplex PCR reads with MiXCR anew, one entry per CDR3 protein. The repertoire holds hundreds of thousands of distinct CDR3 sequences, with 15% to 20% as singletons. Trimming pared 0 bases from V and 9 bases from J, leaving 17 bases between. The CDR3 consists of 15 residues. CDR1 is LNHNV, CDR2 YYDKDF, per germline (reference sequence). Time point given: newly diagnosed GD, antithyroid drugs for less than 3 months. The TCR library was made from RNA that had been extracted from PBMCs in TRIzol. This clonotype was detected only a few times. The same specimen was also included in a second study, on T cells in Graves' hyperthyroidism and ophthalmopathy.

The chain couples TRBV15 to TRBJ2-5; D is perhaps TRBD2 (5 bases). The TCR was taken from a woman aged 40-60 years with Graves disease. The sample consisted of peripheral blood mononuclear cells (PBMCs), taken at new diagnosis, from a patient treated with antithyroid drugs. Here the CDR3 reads CATSRDPSSKEAQYF. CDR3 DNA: TGTGCCACCAGCAGAGATCCCAGCAGTAAGGAGGCCCAGTACTTC.